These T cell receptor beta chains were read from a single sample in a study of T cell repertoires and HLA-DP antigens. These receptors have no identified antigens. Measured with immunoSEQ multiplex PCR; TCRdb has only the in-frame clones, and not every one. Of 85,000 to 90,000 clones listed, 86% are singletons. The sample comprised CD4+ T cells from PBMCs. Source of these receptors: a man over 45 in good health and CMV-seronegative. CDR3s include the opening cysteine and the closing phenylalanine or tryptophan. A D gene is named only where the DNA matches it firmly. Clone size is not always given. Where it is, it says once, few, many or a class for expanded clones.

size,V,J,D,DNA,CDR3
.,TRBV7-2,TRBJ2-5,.,TGTGCCAGCAGCTTATCCGGGCACGGAGAGACCCAGTACTTC,CASSLSGHGETQYF
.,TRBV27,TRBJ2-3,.,TGTGCCAGCAACGACGGGGACCGCACAGATACGCAGTATTTT,CASNDGDRTDTQYF
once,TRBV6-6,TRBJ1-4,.,TGTGCCAGCAGTTACTTGGCAGGGTCGGGGGAAAAACTGTTTTTT,CASSYLAGSGEKLFF
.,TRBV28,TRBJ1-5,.,TGTGCCAGCAGACCCAATGGAGGAGACAATCAGCCCCAGCATTTT,CASRPNGGDNQPQHF
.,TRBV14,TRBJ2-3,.,TGTGCCAGCAGCCAAAACCGGGTCTGGGGAGATACGCAGTATTTT,CASSQNRVWGDTQYF
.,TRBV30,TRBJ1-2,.,TGTGCCTGGGGATCCTATGGCTACACCTTC,CAWGSYGYTF
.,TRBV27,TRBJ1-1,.,TGTGCCAGCAGGACCACCCTGCAGACTGAAGCTTTCTTT,CASRTTLQTEAFF
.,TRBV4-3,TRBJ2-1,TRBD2,TGCGCCAGCAGCCCCTTACTAGCGGGGGCCTTATACAATGAGCAGTTCTTC,CASSPLLAGALYNEQFF
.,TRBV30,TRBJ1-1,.,TGTGCCTGGAGTGACCCCGGTGATGAAGCTTTCTTT,CAWSDPGDEAFF
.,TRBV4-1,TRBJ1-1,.,TGCGCCAGCAGCCTAGACACTTACACTGAAGCTTTCTTT,CASSLDTYTEAFF
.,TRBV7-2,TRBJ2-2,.,TGTGCCAGCAGCTTTCAGGGTTCGAACACCGGGGAGCTGTTTTTT,CASSFQGSNTGELFF
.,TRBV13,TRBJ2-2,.,TGTGCCAGCAGCTTATTTGTGGGGGCGAACACCGGGGAGCTGTTTTTT,CASSLFVGANTGELFF
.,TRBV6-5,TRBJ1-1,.,TGTGCCAGCAGTACCCGACAGGCTGCGAACACTGAAGCTTTCTTT,CASSTRQAANTEAFF
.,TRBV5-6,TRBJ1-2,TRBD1,TGTGCCAGCAGCTTGGTGCAGGGGGAATATGGCTACACCTTC,CASSLVQGEYGYTF
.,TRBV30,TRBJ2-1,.,TGTGCCTGGAGGAGGTGGACCTACAATGAGCAGTTCTTC,CAWRRWTYNEQFF
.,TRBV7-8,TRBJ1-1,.,TGTGCCAGCAGCTTAGGGGCGAACACTGAAGCTTTCTTT,CASSLGANTEAFF
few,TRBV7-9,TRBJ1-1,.,TGTGCCAGCAGCTTCAGAGGCAGTGGCGCTTTCTTT,CASSFRGSGAFF
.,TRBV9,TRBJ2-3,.,TGTGCCAGATTAACAGATACGCAGTATTTT,CARLTDTQYF
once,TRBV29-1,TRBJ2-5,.,TGCAGCGTTGGTCTATTGGAGACCCAGTACTTC,CSVGLLETQYF
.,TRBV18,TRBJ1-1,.,TGTGCCAGCTCACCAGGGGGGGGGAACACTGAAGCTTTCTTT,CASSPGGGNTEAFF
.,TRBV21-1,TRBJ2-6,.,TGTGCCAGCAGCAAAGATACCACCTCTGGGGCCAACGTCCTGACTTTC,CASSKDTTSGANVLTF